Below, one T cell receptor (beta chain) is given with its context. Its specificity is not known. The germline V gene encodes CDR1 SGHVS and CDR2 FNYEAQ. J lost 4 bases, V lost 0 bases, and 4 bases had no gene match. The length of the CDR3 is 15 residues. 60 Vbeta and 13 Jbeta primers were used in PCR. Per the original data handling: Counted up in a later analysis, unique TCR beta chains came to some 72 million, with 9.5 million to 13 million shared. Clones were read by immunoSEQ multiplex PCR, and TCRdb kept only the in-frame ones, dropping some. The DNA gave D and trimming, while V, J and clone size come from that table. The sample shows approximately 70,000 clones, more than 80% of them seen only once. This record belongs to a study of cytomegalovirus exposure and HLA in healthy donors. Study results and limitations: Per a prior analysis, the majority of TCR beta V segments were productive roughly 87% or roughly 30% of the time. A missense DCLRE1C variant was associated with V- and J-gene trimming of TCR beta chains in a later analysis, and an independent cohort replicated the association. Because they were indistinguishable, some V segments, including TRBV6-2 and TRBV6-3, were excluded.

The specimen was PBMCs. The chain joins TRBV7-6 to TRBJ1-1, with TRBD1 matching 8 bases. The source of this sequence is a woman younger than 45 in good health and CMV-seronegative. CDR3 DNA: TGTGCCAGCAGCTTAGCCGACAGGGGCGGCACTGAAGCTTTCTTT. Its protein is CASSLADRGGTEAFF.